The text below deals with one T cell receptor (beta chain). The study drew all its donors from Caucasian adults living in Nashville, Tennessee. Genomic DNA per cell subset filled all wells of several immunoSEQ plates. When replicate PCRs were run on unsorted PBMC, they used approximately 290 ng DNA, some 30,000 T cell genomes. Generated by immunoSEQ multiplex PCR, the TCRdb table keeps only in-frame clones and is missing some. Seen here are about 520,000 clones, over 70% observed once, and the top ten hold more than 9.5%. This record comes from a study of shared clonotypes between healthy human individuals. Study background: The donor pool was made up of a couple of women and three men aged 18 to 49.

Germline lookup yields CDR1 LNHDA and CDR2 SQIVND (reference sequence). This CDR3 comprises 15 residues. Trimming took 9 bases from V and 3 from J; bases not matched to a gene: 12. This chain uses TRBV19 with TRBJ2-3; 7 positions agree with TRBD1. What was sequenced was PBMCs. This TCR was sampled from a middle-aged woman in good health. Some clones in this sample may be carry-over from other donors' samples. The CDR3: CASRRTGLITDTQYF. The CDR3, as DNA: TGTGCCAGCCGAAGGACAGGTCTGATTACAGATACGCAGTATTTT.